Listed below are T cell receptor beta chains from one sample, sequenced in a study of T-cell reconstitution after alpha-beta-depleted transplantation in children. Via MiXCR, TCRdb re-called the PCR reads, giving one row per CDR3 protein. The sample records some 260,000 distinct CDR3 sequences, roughly a quarter being singletons. Here the sequenced sample was PBMCs, mostly from graft donor cells, taken 360 days after TCRalphabeta/CD19-depleted stem cell transplant. The receptors shown here come from a female patient aged 2 to 10 who had a stem cell transplant for congenital amegakaryocytic thrombocytopenia, so the T cells may come from the graft donor. Each CDR3 is given with its conserved first and last residue. The D gene is left open where the match is weak. Where a row states a size, it is once, few, many or the class of an expanded clone; other rows omit it.

d_gene: .
j_gene: TRBJ1-5
v_gene: TRBV4-1
abundance: .
CDR3nt: TGCGCCAGCAGCCCCGTGGCCTATAGCAATCAGCCCCAGCATTTT
CDR3aa: CASSPVAYSNQPQHF

d_gene: .
j_gene: TRBJ2-7
v_gene: TRBV27
abundance: .
CDR3nt: TGTGCCAGCAGTCCCCGGTCCAGTAAGCAGTACTTC
CDR3aa: CASSPRSSKQYF

d_gene: .
j_gene: TRBJ2-5
v_gene: TRBV29-1
abundance: few
CDR3nt: TGCAGCGTTGAAGATCAGAGAGGGACCGCGGGGGAGACCCAGTACTTC
CDR3aa: CSVEDQRGTAGETQYF

d_gene: .
j_gene: TRBJ1-1
v_gene: TRBV20-1
abundance: .
CDR3nt: TGCAGTGCAGTCCCAGGGGCCATGAACACTGAAGCTTTCTTT
CDR3aa: CSAVPGAMNTEAFF

d_gene: TRBD2
j_gene: TRBJ2-5
v_gene: TRBV7-8
abundance: few
CDR3nt: TGTGCCAGCAGCTTAGTTCGGCTAGCGGGAACGAAGACCCAGTACTTC
CDR3aa: CASSLVRLAGTKTQYF

d_gene: .
j_gene: TRBJ2-1
v_gene: TRBV2
abundance: few
CDR3nt: TGTGCCAGCGAAGGCCAAGACTCCTACAATGAGCAGTTCTTC
CDR3aa: CASEGQDSYNEQFF

d_gene: .
j_gene: TRBJ1-4
v_gene: TRBV29-1
abundance: .
CDR3nt: TGCAGCGTTGGGGGGGCAGGTGAAAAACTGTTTTTT
CDR3aa: CSVGGAGEKLFF

d_gene: .
j_gene: TRBJ2-7
v_gene: TRBV3-1
abundance: .
CDR3nt: TGTGCCAGCAGCCAAGCGGGACCGGTTAACGACGAGCAGTACTTC
CDR3aa: CASSQAGPVNDEQYF

d_gene: .
j_gene: TRBJ1-1
v_gene: TRBV7-9
abundance: .
CDR3nt: TGTGCCAGCAGCTTAGGATGGGGGATGACTGAAGCTTTCTTT
CDR3aa: CASSLGWGMTEAFF

d_gene: TRBD1
j_gene: TRBJ1-1
v_gene: TRBV29-1
abundance: few
CDR3nt: TGCAGCACCCGACAGGGGATGAACACTGAAGCTTTCTTT
CDR3aa: CSTRQGMNTEAFF

d_gene: .
j_gene: TRBJ2-2
v_gene: TRBV7-2
abundance: .
CDR3nt: TGTGCCGGACGGAAGAACACCGGGGAGCTGTTTTTT
CDR3aa: CAGRKNTGELFF

d_gene: .
j_gene: TRBJ2-1
v_gene: TRBV5-1
abundance: .
CDR3nt: TGCGCCAGCAGCTTGGAGGCGCTCTATGAGCAGTTCTTC
CDR3aa: CASSLEALYEQFF

d_gene: .
j_gene: TRBJ1-1
v_gene: TRBV12-3/TRBV12-4
abundance: few
CDR3nt: TGTGCCAGCAGTTTAGGTTCGGGACTAAACACTGAAGCTTTCTTT
CDR3aa: CASSLGSGLNTEAFF

d_gene: TRBD1
j_gene: TRBJ2-5
v_gene: TRBV29-1
abundance: .
CDR3nt: TGCAGCGTTGAGCCATGGGACAGGGAGGGAGAGACCCAGTACTTC
CDR3aa: CSVEPWDREGETQYF

d_gene: .
j_gene: TRBJ2-1
v_gene: TRBV9
abundance: .
CDR3nt: TGTGCCAGCAAACCTGGGGGGCGGGGGCCCTACAATGAGCAGTTCTTC
CDR3aa: CASKPGGRGPYNEQFF

d_gene: TRBD1
j_gene: TRBJ2-7
v_gene: TRBV10-3
abundance: few
CDR3nt: TGTGCCATCAGTGACCTTACTTACCGGGACAGGGACACCTACGAGCAGTACTTC
CDR3aa: CAISDLTYRDRDTYEQYF

d_gene: TRBD1
j_gene: TRBJ2-7
v_gene: TRBV6-5
abundance: .
CDR3nt: TGTGCCAGCAGTTACTCCGACAGGGGCGCCGAGCAGTACTTC
CDR3aa: CASSYSDRGAEQYF

d_gene: .
j_gene: TRBJ2-7
v_gene: TRBV7-2
abundance: .
CDR3nt: TGTGCCAGCAGCTTAGATGACAGGATCTCCTACGAGCAGTACTTC
CDR3aa: CASSLDDRISYEQYF

d_gene: .
j_gene: TRBJ2-7
v_gene: TRBV21-1
abundance: few
CDR3nt: TGTGCCAGCAGCACGTCAGGGGTAACTTGCGAGCAGTACTTC
CDR3aa: CASSTSGVTCEQYF

d_gene: TRBD2
j_gene: TRBJ2-1
v_gene: TRBV10-1
abundance: .
CDR3nt: TGCGCCAGCAGTCTAACTAGCGGGGCCTACAATGAGCAGTTCTTC
CDR3aa: CASSLTSGAYNEQFF

d_gene: .
j_gene: TRBJ2-5
v_gene: TRBV20-1
abundance: few
CDR3nt: TGCAGTGCCCCCTTCGAGTTCCAAGAGACCCAGTACTTC
CDR3aa: CSAPFEFQETQYF

d_gene: .
j_gene: TRBJ2-5
v_gene: TRBV29-1
abundance: few
CDR3nt: TGCAGCACCATATGGACGGGACTCCAAGAGACCCAGTACTTC
CDR3aa: CSTIWTGLQETQYF

d_gene: .
j_gene: TRBJ2-4
v_gene: TRBV29-1
abundance: few
CDR3nt: TGCAGCGTTGACTTGGGAAACATTCAGTACTTC
CDR3aa: CSVDLGNIQYF

d_gene: .
j_gene: TRBJ2-5
v_gene: TRBV5-1
abundance: once
CDR3nt: TGCGCCAGCAGCCTTAGCGGCTACCAAGAGACCCAGTACTTC
CDR3aa: CASSLSGYQETQYF

d_gene: .
j_gene: TRBJ2-3
v_gene: TRBV5-1
abundance: few
CDR3nt: TGCGCCAGCAGTCAATTTGGGGGGCCAGATACGCAGTATTTT
CDR3aa: CASSQFGGPDTQYF

d_gene: .
j_gene: TRBJ2-7
v_gene: TRBV12-3/TRBV12-4
abundance: few
CDR3nt: TGTGCCAGCAGTTTAGGACAAACTCCAGGGTTCTACGAGCAGTACTTC
CDR3aa: CASSLGQTPGFYEQYF

d_gene: .
j_gene: TRBJ1-1
v_gene: TRBV5-1
abundance: few
CDR3nt: TGCGCCAGCAGCTTGGCCACGGGTAGCACTGAAGCTTTCTTT
CDR3aa: CASSLATGSTEAFF

d_gene: TRBD2
j_gene: TRBJ2-4
v_gene: TRBV20-1
abundance: few
CDR3nt: TGCAGTGCTAGAGTGGGGAGGGGTGGAAACATTCAGTACTTC
CDR3aa: CSARVGRGGNIQYF

d_gene: .
j_gene: TRBJ1-2
v_gene: TRBV29-1
abundance: .
CDR3nt: TGCAGCGCCGAGGGATGGGATGGCTACACCTTC
CDR3aa: CSAEGWDGYTF

d_gene: .
j_gene: TRBJ1-2
v_gene: TRBV4-3
abundance: .
CDR3nt: TGCGCCAGCAGCCAAGCGGCGAGGAGGGCCAACTATGGCTACACCTTC
CDR3aa: CASSQAARRANYGYTF

d_gene: .
j_gene: TRBJ2-5
v_gene: TRBV12-3/TRBV12-4
abundance: few
CDR3nt: TGTGCCAGCAGTTTTGGCAGGGGCCTGAGACAAGAGACCCAGTACTTC
CDR3aa: CASSFGRGLRQETQYF

d_gene: .
j_gene: TRBJ2-7
v_gene: TRBV7-2
abundance: few
CDR3nt: TGTGCCAGCAGCTTATTGGGGGGCGAGCAGTACTTC
CDR3aa: CASSLLGGEQYF

d_gene: TRBD2
j_gene: TRBJ2-1
v_gene: TRBV5-5
abundance: few
CDR3nt: TGTGCCAGCAGACAAAGACTAGCGGGAGGGCCTAGAAATGAGCAGTTCTTC
CDR3aa: CASRQRLAGGPRNEQFF

d_gene: .
j_gene: TRBJ2-3
v_gene: TRBV12-3/TRBV12-4
abundance: many
CDR3nt: TGTGCCAGCAGTTTCGTACTCCTCATGGATACGCAGTATTTT
CDR3aa: CASSFVLLMDTQYF

d_gene: TRBD2
j_gene: TRBJ2-3
v_gene: TRBV28
abundance: many
CDR3nt: TGTGCCAGTAAGACTAGCGGGAGCACAGATACGCAGTATTTT
CDR3aa: CASKTSGSTDTQYF

d_gene: .
j_gene: TRBJ1-1
v_gene: TRBV27
abundance: few
CDR3nt: TGTGCCAGCAGTTTAATGGCAGGGGCTGAAGCTTTCTTT
CDR3aa: CASSLMAGAEAFF

d_gene: TRBD1
j_gene: TRBJ2-5
v_gene: TRBV7-6
abundance: .
CDR3nt: TGTGCCAGCAGCAAGTGGGGGCAGGGGGCTCGTGAGACCCAGTACTTC
CDR3aa: CASSKWGQGARETQYF

d_gene: .
j_gene: TRBJ2-1
v_gene: TRBV28
abundance: many
CDR3nt: TGTGCCAGCGCCCAAGCTAGGGGGTACAATGAGCAGTTCTTC
CDR3aa: CASAQARGYNEQFF

d_gene: TRBD2
j_gene: TRBJ2-1
v_gene: TRBV20-1
abundance: .
CDR3nt: TGCAGTGCCGATACCCCTAGCGGGAGTTCCCCCAATGAGCAGTTCTTC
CDR3aa: CSADTPSGSSPNEQFF

d_gene: TRBD2
j_gene: TRBJ2-4
v_gene: TRBV28
abundance: .
CDR3nt: TGTGCCAGCACCCAAGGACTAGCGGGAGGACGGAGGCTTGCCAAAAACATTCAGTACTTC
CDR3aa: CASTQGLAGGRRLAKNIQYF

d_gene: TRBD2
j_gene: TRBJ2-2
v_gene: TRBV20-1
abundance: few
CDR3nt: TGCAGTGCGTCTAGCGGGAGAGGAGTCGGGGAGCTGTTTTTT
CDR3aa: CSASSGRGVGELFF

d_gene: TRBD1
j_gene: TRBJ1-1
v_gene: TRBV10-3
abundance: .
CDR3nt: TGTGCCTCAGGGACAGGGGGTACTGAAGCTTTCTTT
CDR3aa: CASGTGGTEAFF